This TCR beta chain was identified during a study of cytomegalovirus exposure and HLA in healthy donors (dated by TCRdb to 2017 to 2019). About the study as a whole: In an earlier analysis of approximately 500 of the donors, 250 to 350 Gb of sequence data and 90 million to 120 million unique TCR beta sequences from 150 million to 200 million T cells were reported. The aim of the study was to test whether cataloging public T cell receptors could identify signatures of past pathogen exposure. Roughly 300 gigabases of sequencing data and 78 million or so unique TCR sequences were included in an early release covering roughly 600 HLA-typed donors. A later analysis re-examined previously published TCR beta repertoires from several hundred donors and added high-resolution HLA genotyping to investigate patterns of TCR occurrence. Across about 370 genotyped donors of the cohort, an average of 235,054 unique TCR beta nucleotide sequences per donor were sequenced, and around 19% of those sequences were non-productive. Genome-wide SNP genotypes for about 60% of the 666 donors were used in a later genetic analysis, which treated that subset as a discovery cohort. The number of donors typed differed by locus, with about 629-630 for A, B, C, DRB1 and DQB1, roughly 520 for DQA1, over 600 for DPA1, and some 470 for DPB1. The later analysis used no new phenotypic data to find candidate immune exposures, relying instead on TCR beta sequences and their occurrence across donors. Donor age, sex, ethnicity and CMV serostatus were collected together with the repertoire data. In addition to the first cohort of around 670 subjects, a separate validation cohort of approximately 130 different subjects was used. Because of strong linkage in the cohort, 5 or 6 DR-DQ haplotypes were treated as single units for association and clustering. Of the approximately 400 genotyped donors, over 80% were placed in the genetic ancestry cluster associated with self-reported Caucasian donors. High-throughput TCR immunosequencing, statistical association of individual TCRs with disease status, and machine learning were combined to predict cytomegalovirus infection status. Every repertoire in the discovery cohort had been generated on one and the same sequencing platform. An earlier analysis of 500 to 650 of the donors applied high-throughput TCR beta sequencing to assess whether each TCR beta V gene segment acted as functional or pseudogenic. The T cell repertoires of some 700 subjects were profiled by immunosequencing and related to cytomegalovirus serostatus. Both class I and class II loci were covered by HLA typing, at four-digit resolution. Overall study results and their limits: Most TCR sequences were seen in very few donors, while some public TCRs were found in many individuals. Cytomegalovirus status was reported to be diagnosed by the classifier with high specificity and sensitivity in both the original and validation cohorts. When HLA alleles, especially DR and DQ, strongly co-occurred, TCR associations were difficult to assign to individual alleles. A later analysis found that HLA-associated TCR beta chains were more clonally expanded and had lower generation probabilities than equally common non-associated chains. Because some donors lacked HLA typing at each locus, the association tests relied only on the typed subset. A total of 150 to 200 TCR beta chains were listed by the study as associated with cytomegalovirus. A cluster of highly shared sequence variants was judged likely to be a technical artifact of the sequencing pipeline. Correlated functional status among segregating V segments might be attributable to linkage disequilibrium, but an unknown experimental factor could not be ruled out. The cohort was sequenced for TCR beta chains only, and without alpha or paired-chain data the features that could be detected were limited. Broadly in line with IMGT annotations, most TCR beta V segments showed up in productive rearrangements about 90% or about 30% of the time in an earlier analysis of a few hundred of the donors. A further reported finding was that TCR beta sequences accurately predicted the HLA-A and HLA-B alleles for most subjects in the first cohort. A later analysis found that TCR association rates varied across HLA loci, with DRB1 alleles showing the most associated TCRs and HLA-C alleles the fewest. Most CMV-associated TCR beta chains appeared to be HLA-restricted in a later analysis, and the HLA associations seemed to be driven largely by CMV exposure. In a later genetic analysis, fewer N-insertions in productive TCRs were reported among donors in an Asian-associated ancestry cluster than the approximately 670-donor mean. The authors suggested that the approach could potentially be extended to other disease states and immunological phenotypes. In vitro tests confirmed that a few of the cytomegalovirus-associated TCR beta chains recognize cytomegalovirus antigens. The only immune exposure information available for the cohort was CMV serostatus. Roughly uniform sequencing depth across donors was assumed in presence/absence analyses, although this assumption may not hold. In a later analysis, several top co-occurrence clusters were reported to appear linked to parvovirus B19, influenza, CMV and Epstein-Barr virus. Because counts were too low, 15 to 20 rarely observed V segments, including chromosome 9 orphons, were excluded from the earlier analysis of 587 of the donors. Because the 87-base-pair reads could not distinguish some IMGT-functional V segments, including TRBV6-2 and TRBV6-3, those segments were excluded. An association between a missense DCLRE1C variant and V-gene and J-gene trimming of TCR beta chains was found in a later genetic analysis and replicated in an independent cohort. In a later analysis, 15,000 to 20,000 TCR beta sequences were associated with specific HLA alleles at a false discovery rate of 0.05.

Libraries were built with the immunoSEQ multiplex PCR assay. The multiplex PCR relied on a mix of 60 forward primers for TCR Vbeta segments and 13 reverse primers for TCR Jbeta segments. A multiplex PCR assay on genomic DNA amplified the CDR3 region of rearranged TCR beta genes. The amplified TCR beta libraries were sequenced on the Illumina HiSeq System as 87-base-pair reads. On the authors' methods: A later analysis counted 65 million to 90 million unique TCR beta chains across the 650 to 800 repertoires, and roughly 9.9 million of these chains were shared by at least two donors. Raw reads were error-corrected and collapsed into unique sequences with a nearest-neighbor algorithm that merged closely related sequences to remove PCR and sequencing errors. To assign V, D and J gene segments, CDR3 sequences were aligned to IMGT reference sequences. For a sequence to be retained, a match of at least six nucleotides to both a V gene segment and a J gene segment was required. Rearrangements were called productive when the CDR3 lacked stop codons and stayed in frame with V and J; all others were non-productive. CDR3 was defined by IMGT convention, running from the second conserved V-encoded cysteine to the conserved J-encoded phenylalanine. Sequences without an unambiguous match to a single V gene segment were excluded from the earlier analysis of about 640 of the donors. An earlier analysis of 450 to 650 of the donors called V segments functional above 56.7% productive rearrangements and segregating when the between-donor standard deviation exceeded 5%. A statistical classification framework was developed to diagnose cytomegalovirus status using the catalog of TCR beta chain sequences. A later analysis assigned V and J genes by comparing TCR nucleotide sequences with IMGT/GENE-DB human TR gene sequences. Using the TCRdist pipeline, a later analysis assigned CDR3 sequences along with most-parsimonious VDJ recombination scenarios. A later analysis defined each TCR beta chain by its CDR3 amino acid sequence plus V-gene family, and excluded reads lacking a unique V-gene family. To address suspected cross-contamination and a sequencing artifact, a later analysis removed roughly 640 highly shared, low-generation-probability nucleotide sequences. A later analysis calculated a clonal expansion index for each public chain from normalized within-repertoire ranks of inferred template counts. Generation probabilities in a later analysis came from a VDJ recombination model fitted to out-of-frame rearrangements, and those results were checked against IGoR. Hypergeometric tests were used in a later analysis to score TCR-TCR, TCR-HLA and TCR-CMV co-occurrence, with a repertoire-size bias correction applied to the TCR pairs. False discovery rates were estimated in a later analysis by permuting HLA or CMV assignments 20 times. In a later analysis, co-occurring TCRs were grouped with DBSCAN, and TCRdist sequence similarity was added when clustering was performed within HLA-allele-positive subsets. Co-occurrence clustering excluded repertoires with fewer than 30,000 or more than 120,000 public chains, plus five with anomalous nucleotide sharing. TCRdb stores this immuneACCESS table with in-frame sequences only. Part of the clones is absent; in the studies checked, under half of the shortfall reflects unresolved V genes, and no reason is known for the rest. The V and J calls and clone size come from that table; D and trimming were worked out from the DNA. For this sample there are about 160,000 clones; around 80% appear just once. Together, the top ten hold around 4.4% of the sample.

Turning to this clone: Its antigen remains unidentified. Within one base of it there is no much larger clone, and no base qualities were kept.

CDR1 SGHTA and CDR2 FQGNSA were looked up in the germline V gene. At the junction V is shortened by 6 bases and J by 4 bases; bases outside the gene matches: 14. The CDR3 spans 17 residues, from the cysteine through the phenylalanine. Only the CDR3 DNA stays, 51 bases, in frame from base 1. The cohort comprised 670 or so healthy bone marrow donors. Cohort members were all nominally healthy when sampled, although unrecorded immune exposures were likely present. The donor was CMV seropositive and belonged to the group of 270 or so seropositive cohort members. Each donor provided a peripheral blood sample, and peripheral blood mononuclear cells were used for TCR beta sequencing. Genomic DNA was extracted from the blood cell samples with the Qiagen DNeasy Blood Extraction Kit.

The sequence was obtained from a woman aged 50 to 65 in good health and CMV-seropositive. This chain joins TRBV7-2 to TRBJ2-3; 9 bases in between match TRBD2. Material for sequencing was PBMCs. The sequenced DNA is TGTGCCAGCAGTATAGCGGGGGCTCCCGTTCTGTCAGATACGCAGTATTTT. Its protein product is CASSIAGAPVLSDTQYF. Where the CDR3 stops, the reference TRBV7-2 and TRBJ2-3 genes take over; the full variable domain is GAGVSQSPSNKVTEKGKDVELRCDPISGHTALYWYRQSLGQGLEFLIYFQGNSAPDKSGLPSDRFSAERTGGSVSTLTIQRTQQEDSAVYLCASSIAGAPVLSDTQYFGPGTRLTVL.